This record concerns one T cell receptor (beta chain) sequence. Its matching antigen is unknown. The PCR used 60 Vbeta and 13 Jbeta primers. Assay: immunoSEQ multiplex PCR; the TCRdb copy retains only in-frame clones and omits some. The table records some 83,000 clones, roughly 75% of them present only once. The CDR3 contains 15 residues. The V gene lost 4 bases and the J gene lost 0 bases, with 10 bases spanning the gap. Per germline, CDR1 SGHNT and CDR2 YENEEA. These data originate in a study of cytomegalovirus exposure and HLA in healthy donors. Study-wide points: 150 or so TCR beta chains were listed as cytomegalovirus-associated.

Sample: PBMCs. The V and J genes are TRBV11-3 and TRBJ2-1, with D perhaps matching TRBD1 (6 bases). The source is a man aged 55 to 69 in good health and CMV-seronegative. CDR3: CASSSQGYSYNEQFF. The CDR3, as DNA: TGTGCCAGCAGCTCGCAGGGGTACTCCTACAATGAGCAGTTCTTC.